Following are 17 T cell receptor beta chains from one sample sequenced in a study of cytomegalovirus exposure and HLA in healthy donors (dated by TCRdb to about 2017). To prepare the library, the immunoSEQ multiplex PCR assay was applied. The multiplex PCR relied on a mix of 60 forward primers for TCR Vbeta segments and 13 reverse primers for TCR Jbeta segments. TCRdb's version of the immuneACCESS table is confined to in-frame rearrangements and falls short of the full clone set. An unresolved V gene accounts for under half of the shortfall where checked; the remainder is of unknown origin. The sample table lists roughly 150,000 clones, 79% of them with a count of one. 5% to 8.5% of the sample is taken by the ten largest. Sequences were obtained from PBMCs. All receptors come from a man in his forties in good health and CMV-seropositive.

A word on this clone: A read error may produce the germline difference seen at one junction end. V and J are TRBV6-1 and TRBJ1-5; 7 bases fit TRBD1. CDR1 and CDR2 from the germline V gene are MNHNS and SASEGT. The CDR3 contains 17 residues. The CDR3 DNA follows: TGTGCCATCAGTGACCGCGGGACAGCCTATAGCAATCAGCCCCAGCATTTT. Residues: CAISDRGTAYSNQPQHF.

This sequence joins TRBV5-4 and TRBJ2-7, with a tentative D call TRBD2 (6 bases). This CDR3 has 16 amino acids. Germline loops: CDR1 SGHNT, CDR2 YYREEE (reference sequence). V dropped 4 bases and J dropped 7 bases, with 24 bases sitting between them. The DNA for the CDR3 is TGTGCCAGCAGCCTTGGGGCTGTTGCGGGGTTTCGAGAGCAGTACTTC. Its protein is CASSLGAVAGFREQYF. Together with reference TRBV5-4 and TRBJ2-7, the CDR3 gives the full variable domain: ETGVTQSPTHLIKTRGQQVTLRCSSQSGHNTVSWYQQALGQGPQFIFQYYREEENGRGNFPPRFSGLQFPNYSSELNVNALELDDSALYLCASSLGAVAGFREQYFGPGTRLTVT.

Of note for this clone: The junction departs from the called germline gene at one end, perhaps through a read error. CDR3 sequence (DNA): TGCGTAGTGGGAGGGCCGGTCGTTAGCGGGGAGCTGTTTTTT. This translates into CVVGGPVVSGELFF. The chain is built from TRBV28 and TRBJ2-2; 7 nucleotides align to TRBD2. Germline-derived CDR1 and CDR2 are MDHEN and SYDVKM. The length of the CDR3 is 14 residues.

V is TRBV13 and J is TRBJ2-3, with 9 bases that match TRBD1. With V trimmed by 3 bases and J by 2 bases, 6 bases remained unmatched. This CDR3 has 16 residues. Germline V CDR1 and CDR2: PRHDT, FYEKMQ (reference sequence). The CDR3 bases are TGTGCCAGCAGCTTTGCCGGGACAGGGAACACAGATACGCAGTATTTT. Translation gives CASSFAGTGNTDTQYF.

There are a few counts of this clone. The rearrangement links TRBV28 to TRBJ1-4; 8 bases align to TRBD1. There are 16 residues in the CDR3. Unmatched junction bases numbered 10, after V lost 5 bases and J lost 5 bases. The germline gives CDR1 MDHEN, CDR2 SYDVKM. CDR3 sequence: CASSQPNRGSNEKLFF. As DNA, the CDR3 is TGTGCCAGCAGTCAACCGAACAGGGGGTCGAATGAAAAACTGTTTTTT.

The gene calls are TRBV12-5 and TRBJ1-1, with D possibly being TRBD1 (5 bases). The CDR3 consists of 13 residues. The germline V gene has CDR1 LGHNT and CDR2 FRNRAP. The V gene lost 1 base and the J gene lost 6 bases, with 9 bases spanning the gap. The CDR3 DNA reads TGTGCTAGTGGTTTGGCGGGCAGGGCTGAAGCTTTCTTT. Protein sequence: CASGLAGRAEAFF. The complete variable domain, with remaining parts taken from reference TRBV12-5 and TRBJ1-1, reads DARVTQTPRHKVTEMGQEVTMRCQPILGHNTVFWYRQTMMQGLELLAYFRNRAPLDDSGMPKDRFSAEMPDATLATLKIQPSEPRDSAVYFCASGLAGRAEAFFGQGTRLTVV.

The J gene is TRBJ1-2, the V gene TRBV29-1; TRBD1 agrees at 8 bases. V was clipped by 1 base and J by 13 bases; unmatched bases: 11. The germline CDR1 and CDR2 sequences are SQVTM and ANQGSEA. There are 13 residues in the CDR3. The DNA for the CDR3 is TGCAGCGTTGAAGCGTGGCAGGGGGCAGTTTTCACCTTC. It codes for CSVEAWQGAVFTF.

The chain recombines TRBV5-6 with TRBJ2-7; a weak D match, TRBD2 (5 bases). The CDR3 is 16 amino acids. Germline V gene data show CDR1 as SGHDT and CDR2 as YYEEEE. The V end lost 2 bases, the J end lost 2 bases, and 17 bases lay between the germline ends. CDR3 sequence (DNA): TGTGCCAGCAGCTTAATTCGGCGGGCTCAAACCTACGAGCAGTACTTC. Amino acid sequence: CASSLIRRAQTYEQYF.

The chain is built from TRBV29-1 and TRBJ1-1; D is perhaps TRBD1 (6 bases). Germline CDR1 reads SQVTM; CDR2 reads ANQGSEA. This CDR3 spans 14 amino acids. Trimming shortened V by 7 bases and J by 0 bases, and 15 bases separated the two germline ends. In DNA, the CDR3 is TGCAGCGCCGACGAGACAGGAGTGAACACTGAAGCTTTCTTT. This encodes CSADETGVNTEAFF.

This clone was recorded only once. The same CDR3 can be traced to other DNA sequences in this sample. The V call is TRBV9, the J call TRBJ2-2, with TRBD2 identical over 10 bases. The junction had 0 bases not matched to a gene; V was cut back by 0 bases and J by 1 base. In germline, CDR1 is SGDLS, CDR2 YYNGEE. The CDR3 sequence is 16 residues long. CDR3 sequence reads: CASSVGTSGNTGELFF. CDR3 nucleotides: TGTGCCAGCAGCGTAGGGACTAGCGGGAACACCGGGGAGCTGTTTTTT.

A few counts support this clone. V gene TRBV6-1 combines with J gene TRBJ1-2; the D gene is possibly TRBD1 (6 bases). The CDR3 contains 15 residues. V gave up 5 bases and J gave up 4 bases, with 17 bases separating them. Germline CDR1 is MNHNS and CDR2 is SASEGT. The CDR3 nucleotides read TGTGCCAGCAGTTTAGTAGTGAGGGGGGGCTATGGCTACACCTTC. It is translated as CASSLVVRGGYGYTF.

This chain uses TRBV11-2 with TRBJ2-2; a weak D match, TRBD2 (6 bases). CDR3 length: 15 residues. Trimming removed 6 bases from V and 1 base from J, with 12 bases in between. In germline, CDR1 is SGHAT, CDR2 FQNNGV. The CDR3 spells CASRTGTQNTGELFF. The DNA of the CDR3 is TGTGCCAGCAGAACCGGGACTCAGAACACCGGGGAGCTGTTTTTT. Complete variable domain (other parts from reference TRBV11-2 and TRBJ2-2): EAGVAQSPRYKIIEKRQSVAFWCNPISGHATLYWYQQILGQGPKLLIQFQNNGVVDDSQLPKDRFSAERLKGVDSTLKIQPAKLEDSAVYLCASRTGTQNTGELFFGEGSRLTVL.

The chain joins TRBV18 to TRBJ1-1, with 7 positions matching TRBD1. The V gene's germline CDR1 is KGHSH and CDR2 LQKENI. The CDR3 consists of 17 residues. J lost 1 base, V lost 3 bases, and 11 bases had no gene match. The CDR3 nucleotides are TGTGCCAGCTCACCCAAGGGGAAGGGGGCGCGGAACACTGAAGCTTTCTTT. As protein: CASSPKGKGARNTEAFF.

This chain links TRBV5-6 with TRBJ2-7; D is possibly TRBD2 (5 bases). The CDR3 length is 14 residues. V dropped 7 bases and J dropped 0 bases, with 14 bases sitting between them. Germline V gives CDR1 SGHDT, CDR2 YYEEEE. CDR3 amino acids: CASFEGQSSYEQYF. The DNA of the CDR3 is TGTGCCAGCTTCGAGGGCCAGAGCTCCTACGAGCAGTACTTC.

The J gene is TRBJ1-1, the V gene TRBV27, with TRBD1 as a possible D gene (5 bases). This CDR3 contains 14 residues. CDR1 and CDR2 from the germline V gene are MNHEY and SMNVEV (reference sequence). Trimming removed 5 bases at V and 0 bases at J, with 10 bases between. DNA for the CDR3: TGTGCCAGCAGTCGACAGTACATGAACACTGAAGCTTTCTTT. It encodes CASSRQYMNTEAFF.

This clone has more than one count but fewer than ten. The rearrangement joins TRBV5-6 to TRBJ2-1; 12 bases align to TRBD2. Germline V gene sequence: CDR1 SGHDT, CDR2 YYEEEE. V dropped 4 bases and J dropped 4; count of bases not matched to a gene: 3. The CDR3 runs 15 residues. Here the CDR3 DNA reads TGTGCCAGCAGCCTGACTAGCGGGAGTTACAATGAGCAGTTCTTC. Translating it yields CASSLTSGSYNEQFF.

This chain joins TRBV14 and TRBJ2-1; TRBD2 matches at 7 bases. The CDR3 totals 16 residues. V was pared by 1 base and J by 3 bases, with 6 bases of the junction left unmatched. The V gene's germline CDR1 is SGHDN and CDR2 FVKESK. The CDR3 DNA is TGTGCCAGCAGCCAAGTTACTAGCGATTACTACAATGAGCAGTTCTTC. Amino acids: CASSQVTSDYYNEQFF.